Listed below are T cell receptor beta chains from one sample, sequenced in a study of cytomegalovirus exposure and HLA in healthy donors. The assay was immunoSEQ multiplex PCR, and TCRdb's table has in-frame clones only and misses some. The sample records around 200,000 clones, 65% to 90% being singletons. The sequenced sample consisted of PBMCs. These receptors originate from a girl aged 2 to 10 in good health and CMV-seropositive. The CDR3 runs from the conserved cysteine through the conserved F or W. A D gene is named only where the DNA matches it firmly. Clone size is shown for a subset of rows, as once, few, many or a class of expanded clone.

d_call	v_call	j_call	clone_size	cdr3_aa	cdr3_nt
.	TRBV4-1	TRBJ2-7	.	CASSQPGVGQPFEQYF	TGCGCCAGCAGCCAACCCGGAGTAGGACAACCTTTCGAGCAGTACTTC
TRBD2	TRBV27	TRBJ2-1	.	CASSRLAGKNEQFF	TGTGCCAGCAGCCGCCTAGCGGGCAAGAATGAGCAGTTCTTC
.	TRBV19	TRBJ2-7	.	CATKSQTGTYEQYF	TGTGCCACCAAATCTCAGACGGGAACCTACGAGCAGTACTTC
TRBD1	TRBV25-1	TRBJ1-6	.	CASSVQGNSPLHF	TGTGCCAGCAGTGTACAGGGGAATTCACCCCTCCACTTT
.	TRBV5-1	TRBJ2-7	once	CASSLGEDEQYF	TGCGCCAGCAGCCTCGGGGAGGACGAGCAGTACTTC
.	TRBV7-6	TRBJ2-7	.	CASSLGGEEYEQYF	TGTGCCAGCAGCTTAGGGGGGGAGGAATACGAGCAGTACTTC
TRBD1	TRBV5-1	TRBJ2-1	.	CASSSGQGPHNEQFF	TGCGCCAGCAGCTCCGGACAGGGCCCTCACAATGAGCAGTTCTTC
.	TRBV5-5	TRBJ1-1	few	CASSFYTMNTEAFF	TGTGCCAGCAGCTTTTACACGATGAACACTGAAGCTTTCTTT
TRBD1	TRBV2	TRBJ1-1	few	CASSEYTGEAEAFF	TGTGCCAGCAGTGAATACACAGGGGAAGCTGAAGCTTTCTTT
.	TRBV28	TRBJ1-3	few	CAITELGSGNTIYF	TGTGCCATTACGGAGTTGGGCTCTGGAAACACCATATATTTT
TRBD1	TRBV6-5	TRBJ2-3	.	CASNQQGMVTDTQYF	TGTGCCAGTAATCAACAGGGGATGGTCACAGATACGCAGTATTTT
TRBD1	TRBV5-1	TRBJ2-5	.	CASSPDLGGTGKETQYF	TGCGCCAGCAGCCCGGACCTGGGAGGGACAGGGAAAGAGACCCAGTACTTC
.	TRBV6-1	TRBJ2-7	.	CASSPGSHEQYF	TGTGCCAGCAGCCCGGGGAGCCACGAGCAGTACTTC
.	TRBV27	TRBJ2-7	.	CASSFISLKDKSYEQYF	TGTGCCAGCAGTTTTATATCGCTAAAAGACAAATCCTACGAGCAGTACTTC
.	TRBV5-1	TRBJ2-7	.	CASSLTSYEQYF	TGCGCCAGCAGCTTGACCAGCTACGAGCAGTACTTC
TRBD2	TRBV5-6	TRBJ2-2	.	CASSWTSNLSGELFF	TGTGCCAGCAGCTGGACTAGCAATCTCTCCGGGGAGCTGTTTTTT
.	TRBV11-2	TRBJ2-7	.	CASSLRARVPSYEQYF	TGTGCCAGCAGCTTAAGGGCCAGGGTCCCCTCCTACGAGCAGTACTTC
.	TRBV27	TRBJ2-2	.	CASSHRDLRTGELFF	TGTGCCAGCAGCCACAGGGACCTTAGGACCGGGGAGCTGTTTTTT
TRBD2	TRBV9	TRBJ2-1	.	CASSARLAGVSLHNEQFF	TGTGCCAGCAGCGCCCGACTAGCGGGCGTAAGCCTCCACAATGAGCAGTTCTTC
.	TRBV27	TRBJ1-2	.	CASSLSLGGNYGYTF	TGTGCCAGCAGTTTATCGCTGGGGGGTAACTATGGCTACACCTTC
TRBD1	TRBV6-1	TRBJ1-4	.	CASSDRQGWDEKLFF	TGTGCCAGCAGTGATAGACAGGGGTGGGATGAAAAACTGTTTTTT
TRBD1	TRBV10-3	TRBJ2-7	.	CAISESGDRGQYEQYF	TGTGCCATCAGTGAGTCGGGGGACAGGGGGCAGTACGAGCAGTACTTC
TRBD2	TRBV7-8	TRBJ2-1	.	CASSLISGRPSDEQFF	TGTGCCAGCAGCTTAATTAGCGGGAGGCCCTCGGATGAGCAGTTCTTC
TRBD1	TRBV19	TRBJ1-2	.	CASRPLRDSGGGYTF	TGTGCCAGTAGGCCCCTCCGGGACAGTGGCGGCGGCTACACCTTC
.	TRBV9	TRBJ2-2	.	CASSVGRQGGGELFF	TGTGCCAGCAGCGTAGGTCGACAGGGAGGCGGGGAGCTGTTTTTT
.	TRBV28	TRBJ1-2	.	CASSLRDRLGYTF	TGTGCCAGCAGTTTACGGGATCGTCTGGGCTACACCTTC
TRBD1	TRBV19	TRBJ1-1	.	CASSPLIWTGDDTEAFF	TGTGCCAGTAGTCCGCTAATCTGGACAGGGGATGACACTGAAGCTTTCTTT
TRBD1	TRBV19	TRBJ2-3	.	CAIGGTGGTDTQYF	TGTGCCATAGGGGGAACAGGGGGAACAGATACGCAGTATTTT
.	TRBV5-1	TRBJ1-6	.	CASSLRVGGSPLHF	TGCGCCAGCAGCTTAAGGGTAGGGGGTTCACCCCTCCACTTT
.	TRBV4-2	TRBJ1-2	.	CASSFRATLGVRGYTF	TGTGCCAGCAGCTTCCGGGCCACCCTAGGGGTCAGGGGCTACACCTTC
.	TRBV7-3	TRBJ2-3	.	CASSAGPLKSAQYF	TGTGCCAGCAGCGCGGGACCCCTTAAAAGTGCGCAGTATTTT
.	TRBV30	TRBJ2-2	.	CAWSRREGGYRLPGELFF	TGTGCCTGGAGTCGGCGTGAGGGAGGCTACCGTCTCCCCGGGGAGCTGTTTTTT
TRBD1	TRBV5-1	TRBJ2-7	.	CASSIGQDYEQYF	TGCGCCAGCAGCATTGGACAGGACTACGAGCAGTACTTC
.	TRBV5-6	TRBJ1-3	.	CASSPSYSGNTIYF	TGTGCCAGCAGCCCGAGCTACTCTGGAAACACCATATATTTT
TRBD1	TRBV11-3	TRBJ2-7	.	CASSWIAGQEYF	TGTGCCAGCAGCTGGATAGCAGGACAGGAGTACTTC
.	TRBV7-2	TRBJ2-3	.	CASSKRRGTDTQYF	TGTGCCAGCAGCAAGCGGCGAGGGACAGATACGCAGTATTTT
.	TRBV7-2	TRBJ1-4	.	CASSLGGGWQEKLFF	TGTGCCAGCAGCTTAGGGGGGGGCTGGCAAGAAAAACTGTTTTTT
TRBD2	TRBV5-1	TRBJ2-5	.	CASSRIILAGGEETQYF	TGCGCCAGCAGTCGAATAATTTTAGCGGGAGGGGAAGAGACCCAGTACTTC
TRBD1	TRBV28	TRBJ2-1	.	CASSTGTGQFF	TGTGCCAGCAGTACCGGGACAGGGCAGTTCTTC
TRBD2	TRBV7-3	TRBJ2-2	.	CASSPTGGVPLTGELFF	TGTGCCAGCAGCCCCACTGGGGGGGTCCCACTCACCGGGGAGCTGTTTTTT
.	TRBV7-6	TRBJ1-1	.	CASSLAQQGKLAEAFF	TGTGCCAGCAGCTTAGCTCAACAGGGAAAATTGGCTGAAGCTTTCTTT
.	TRBV5-8	TRBJ1-6	.	CASSLVGGSNSPLHF	TGTGCCAGCAGCTTGGTCGGGGGGTCAAATTCACCCCTCCACTTT
.	TRBV4-1	TRBJ1-6	.	CASSQAGQSGGSYNSPLHF	TGCGCCAGCAGCCAGGCAGGACAGTCCGGCGGGTCCTATAATTCACCCCTCCACTTT
.	TRBV20-1	TRBJ2-1	.	CSASFNEQFF	TGCAGTGCTAGCTTTAATGAGCAGTTCTTC
.	TRBV7-2	TRBJ2-1	.	CASSYYNEQFF	TGTGCCAGCAGTTACTACAATGAGCAGTTCTTC
.	TRBV9	TRBJ1-1	.	CASSELGEGYTEAFF	TGTGCCAGCAGCGAATTAGGGGAGGGGTACACTGAAGCTTTCTTT
.	TRBV5-1	TRBJ2-1	.	CASSLDSSSYNEQFF	TGCGCCAGCAGCTTGGACAGCAGCTCCTACAATGAGCAGTTCTTC